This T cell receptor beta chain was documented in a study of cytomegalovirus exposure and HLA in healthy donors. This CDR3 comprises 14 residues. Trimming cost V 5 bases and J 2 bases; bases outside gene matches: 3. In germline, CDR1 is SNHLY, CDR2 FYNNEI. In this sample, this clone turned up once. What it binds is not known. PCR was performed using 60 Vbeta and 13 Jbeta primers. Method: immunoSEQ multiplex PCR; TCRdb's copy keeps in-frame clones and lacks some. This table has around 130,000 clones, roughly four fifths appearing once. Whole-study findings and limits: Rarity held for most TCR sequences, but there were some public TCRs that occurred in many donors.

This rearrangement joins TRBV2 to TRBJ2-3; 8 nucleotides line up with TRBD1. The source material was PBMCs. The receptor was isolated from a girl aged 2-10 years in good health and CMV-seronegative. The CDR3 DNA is TGTGCCAGCAGTCCGGGACAGGACACAGATACGCAGTATTTT. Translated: CASSPGQDTDTQYF.